A single sample gave rise to the 10 T cell receptor beta chains below, sequenced in a study of CD8+CD57+ T cells in acquired aplastic anemia. Previously, flow cytometry had revealed CD8+CD57+ cell expansion in the patients chosen for sequencing. Genomic DNA served as template for TCR beta VDJ and CDR3 profiling. One entry per CDR3 protein, called by TCRdb with MiXCR from the reads. The table shows 220,000 or so distinct CDR3 sequences, with around three fifths occurring only once. Sequencing was done on a sample of sorted CD4+, CD8+, or CD8+CD57+ T cells (not recorded which) from PBMCs. The receptors originated from a human donor with aplastic anemia.

This chain's CDR3 is CASSEALETQYF. DNA for the CDR3: TGTGCCAGCAGTGAAGCCCTGGAGACCCAGTACTTC. V and J are TRBV2 and TRBJ2-5, with D hard to call. Per the germline V gene, CDR1 is SNHLY and CDR2 is FYNNEI. Trimming removed 0 bases at V and 5 bases at J, with 4 bases between. The CDR3 contains 12 residues.

The chain is built from TRBV7-9 and TRBJ1-2; D remains unclear. CDR3 length: 14 amino acids. Trimming cost V 8 bases and J 6 bases, with 19 bases left between them. Germline V lookup: CDR1 SEHNR, CDR2 FQNEAQ (reference sequence). CDR3 coding DNA: TGTGCCAGCGACCCCATTAGCGTCGCTGATGGCTACACCTTC. This translates into CASDPISVADGYTF. Full variable domain (remainder filled in from reference TRBV7-9 and TRBJ1-2): DTGVSQNPRHKITKRGQNVTFRCDPISEHNRLYWYRQTLGQGPEFLTYFQNEAQLEKSRLLSDRFSAERPKGSFSTLEIQRTEQGDSAMYLCASDPISVADGYTFGSGTRLTVV.

The genes are TRBV7-2 and TRBJ2-7; D assignment may be TRBD1 or TRBD2 (5 bases each). There are 14 residues in the CDR3. Trimming stripped 3 bases from V and 2 bases from J, with 11 bases between. The germline CDR1 and CDR2 sequences are SGHTA and FQGNSA. CDR3 residues: CASSLGRITYEQYF. The CDR3, as DNA: TGTGCCAGCAGCTTGGGACGGATTACCTACGAGCAGTACTTC.

This rearrangement joins TRBV5-1 to TRBJ1-1; D perhaps matches TRBD1 (6 bases). In germline, CDR1 is SGHRS, CDR2 YFSETQ. The ends were cut back, 0 bases at V and 6 bases at J, with 12 bases in the middle. The CDR3 runs 14 residues. In nucleotides, the CDR3 is TGCGCCAGCAGCTTGGGTCAGGGGCCGGCTGAAGCTTTCTTT. It encodes CASSLGQGPAEAFF.

This rearrangement joins TRBV9 to TRBJ2-1; D remains unclear. This CDR3 has 12 residues. CDR1 and CDR2 (germline): SGDLS, YYNGEE. V was trimmed by 4 bases and J by 13 bases, leaving 15 bases between them. CDR3 nucleotides: TGTGCCAGCAGCCCCACCGGTCTTCTCCAGTTCTTC. Its translation: CASSPTGLLQFF.

The chain couples TRBV2 to TRBJ1-4; D is ambiguous. Germline-derived CDR1 and CDR2 are SNHLY and FYNNEI. The CDR3 length is 12 residues. V shed 4 bases and J shed 8 bases, with 8 bases lying between them. The CDR3 DNA reads TGTGCCAGCAGTGGGTCCCGCGAAAAACTGTTTTTT. Amino acid sequence: CASSGSREKLFF.

The sample holds a few counts of this clonotype. The chain is built from TRBV20-1 and TRBJ2-1; 12 nucleotides agree with TRBD2. The CDR3 is 16 amino acids. The junction had 3 bases not matched to a gene; V was cut back by 3 bases and J by 0 bases. CDR1 and CDR2 (germline): DFQATT, SNEGSKA (reference sequence). This CDR3 reads CSASLAGGSSYNEQFF. CDR3 coding DNA: TGCAGTGCTAGTCTAGCGGGAGGGAGCTCCTACAATGAGCAGTTCTTC.

The chain couples TRBV20-1 to TRBJ1-4; D might be TRBD1 (5 bases). The CDR3 extends over 14 amino acids. CDR1 and CDR2 (germline): DFQATT, SNEGSKA (reference sequence). Trimming pared 6 bases from V and 7 bases from J, leaving 18 bases between. CDR3 sequence: CSAGALGGSEKLFF. The CDR3 nucleotides read TGCAGTGCAGGTGCCTTGGGGGGAAGTGAAAAACTGTTTTTT.

The gene calls are TRBV7-3 and TRBJ2-2; no clear D. This CDR3 has 13 amino acids. Germline CDR1 reads SGHTA; CDR2 reads FQGTGA. Trimming pared 5 bases from V and 8 bases from J, leaving 12 bases between. CDR3 sequence: CASSTTPEGELFF. The DNA for the CDR3 is TGTGCCAGCAGCACCACCCCCGAGGGGGAGCTGTTTTTT.

In nucleotides, the CDR3 is TGTGCCAGCAGCTTAGCCCCCAGGGGGCAAGGCTACACCTTC. Translation gives CASSLAPRGQGYTF. The chain carries TRBV5-5 and TRBJ1-2, with 8 bases identical to TRBD1. Germline-derived CDR1 and CDR2 are SGHKS and YYEKEE (reference sequence). V gave up 2 bases and J gave up 8 bases; unmatched junction bases: 8. The CDR3 totals 14 residues.